These 21 T cell receptor beta chains came from one sample sequenced in a study of blood T cell repertoires in COVID-19. This table comes from immunoSEQ multiplex PCR, and its TCRdb copy is limited to in-frame clones, with some not included. The data hold hundreds of thousands of clones, with around 89% observed a single time. The sequenced material came from peripheral blood. Receptor source: a woman aged 18-35 years with acute or convalescent COVID-19.

The V and J genes are TRBV4-3 and TRBJ2-2, with 8 positions matching TRBD2. The CDR3 length is 19 residues. J lost 4 bases, V lost 1 base, and 14 bases had no gene match. The germline V gene encodes CDR1 LGHNA and CDR2 YSLEER. CDR3 DNA: TGCGCCAGCAGCCAAGGTTGGGCTCGGAGCGGGGGTGGCACCGGGGAGCTGTTTTTT. Encoded protein: CASSQGWARSGGGTGELFF.

The genes are TRBV2 and TRBJ2-7, with a possible D match to TRBD2 (6 bases). Trimming left V 3 bases short and J 5 bases short, with 11 bases between. The CDR3 is 13 residues long. Per germline, CDR1 SNHLY and CDR2 FYNNEI. As DNA, the CDR3 is TGTGCCAGCAGTGATAGGTGGGGGGACGAGCAGTACTTC. This sequence encodes CASSDRWGDEQYF.

The chain joins TRBV7-9 to TRBJ2-5, with D possibly TRBD1 on 6 matching bases. Germline V gives CDR1 SEHNR, CDR2 FQNEAQ (reference sequence). The CDR3 covers 19 residues. V was trimmed by 9 bases and J by 5 bases, leaving 34 bases between them. In nucleotides, the CDR3 is TGTGCCAGAACACCGGATCGATTGAACCGGGACACCATCGATGAGACCCAGTACTTC. It yields the protein CARTPDRLNRDTIDETQYF.

The chain combines TRBV5-1 with TRBJ1-5; D is ambiguous. CDR3 length equals 16 residues. The V and J ends lost 0 bases and 5 bases respectively, with 15 bases between them. From germline, CDR1 is SGHRS and CDR2 YFSETQ. The CDR3 region is CASSLAPLGSHQPQHF. The CDR3 DNA is TGCGCCAGCAGCTTGGCTCCTCTGGGGAGCCATCAGCCCCAGCATTTT.

A single count supports this clone. This rearrangement joins TRBV14 to TRBJ1-2; the match to TRBD1 covers 9 bases. Germline CDR1 is SGHDN and CDR2 is FVKESK. The V and J ends lost 6 bases and 5 bases, in that order; junction bases with no gene match: 4. The CDR3 runs 13 residues. The CDR3 DNA sequence: TGTGCCAGCAGTTCCGGACAGGGGTATGGCTACACCTTC. It is translated as CASSSGQGYGYTF.

J is TRBJ1-1 and V is TRBV3-1 (or the pseudogene TRBV3-2), with TRBD1 identical over 7 bases. V was pared by 4 bases and J by 6 bases, with 14 bases of the junction left unmatched. The CDR3 runs to 16 residues. Looked up from germline, CDR1 is LGHDT and CDR2 is YNNKEL (reference sequence). For the CDR3, the DNA is TGTGCCAGCAGCCCAGTTCTCGGAAGGGGGCTAGCTGAAGCTTTCTTT. Its protein product is CASSPVLGRGLAEAFF.

The J gene is TRBJ2-1, the V gene TRBV5-1, with TRBD2 matching 15 bases. Germline loops: CDR1 SGHRS, CDR2 YFSETQ. The CDR3 totals 18 residues. The J segment lost 7 bases and the V segment lost 0 bases, leaving 8 bases of the junction unmatched. The CDR3 protein is CASSLVGLAGGVGNEQFF. The DNA for the CDR3 is TGCGCCAGCAGCTTGGTGGGACTAGCGGGGGGTGTAGGGAATGAGCAGTTCTTC.

This clone was seen a few times. The CDR3, as DNA: TGTGCCAGCCAATATAGGGACAGGGGTGAAGCTTTCTTT. Its protein is CASQYRDRGEAFF. V usage is TRBV9 and J usage is TRBJ1-1; 10 nucleotides align to TRBD1. Germline-derived CDR1 and CDR2 are SGDLS and YYNGEE. J gave up 7 bases and V 7 bases, and 7 bases lay outside the gene matches. The CDR3 length is 13 residues. Supplemented by reference TRBV9 and TRBJ1-1, the full variable domain reads DSGVTQTPKHLITATGQRVTLRCSPRSGDLSVYWYQQSLDQGLQFLIQYYNGEERAKGNILERFSAQQFPDLHSELNLSSLELGDSALYFCASQYRDRGEAFFGQGTRLTVV.

This clone has just one count. The chain combines TRBV5-4 with TRBJ2-3; the match to TRBD1 covers 8 bases. The CDR3 length is 16 residues. After removal of 0 bases from V and 2 bases from J, the junction contained 5 bases not matched to a gene. The germline gives CDR1 SGHNT, CDR2 YYREEE (reference sequence). CDR3 DNA sequence: TGTGCCAGCAGCTTGGGCGGGACAGGCAACACAGATACGCAGTATTTT. It encodes CASSLGGTGNTDTQYF.

The genes are TRBV7-9 and TRBJ2-7, with TRBD1 matching 7 bases. This CDR3 has 15 amino acids. The ends lost 4 bases at V and 3 bases at J; junction bases unmatched: 9. Germline CDR1 is SEHNR and CDR2 is FQNEAQ (reference sequence). The CDR3, as DNA: TGTGCCAGCAGCTCGAGAACGACAGGGCACTACGAGCAGTACTTC. Translated: CASSSRTTGHYEQYF.

This rearrangement joins TRBV6-5 to TRBJ1-3, with a tentative D call TRBD1 (5 bases). The CDR3 sequence is 16 residues long. The ends were cut back, 2 bases at V and 3 bases at J, with 14 bases in the middle. Germline V gives CDR1 MNHEY, CDR2 SVGAGI. The DNA for the CDR3 is TGTGCCAGCAGTTACAGGCAAACAGGTGGTGGAAACACCATATATTTT. It codes for CASSYRQTGGGNTIYF.

The chain combines TRBV3-1 (or the pseudogene TRBV3-2) with TRBJ1-4; no clear D gene. The CDR3 extends over 16 amino acids. Germline lookup yields CDR1 LGHDT and CDR2 YNNKEL (reference sequence). The ends were cut back, 0 bases at V and 4 bases at J, with 12 bases in the middle. CDR3 nucleotides: TGTGCCAGCAGCCAAGAAGAGGTGGAGGGTAATGAAAAACTGTTTTTT. Its translation is CASSQEEVEGNEKLFF.

A single count supports this clone. The chain couples TRBV6-5 to TRBJ1-1, with TRBD1 as a possible D gene (5 bases). CDR1 is MNHEY and CDR2 is SVGAGI in the germline V gene. The CDR3 has 16 residues. V was pared by 2 bases and J by 1 base, with 14 bases between. CDR3 in DNA: TGTGCCAGCAGTTACGGGGGGGACGTATGGAACACTGAAGCTTTCTTT. Its protein is CASSYGGDVWNTEAFF.

The rearrangement uses TRBV7-9 and TRBJ1-2, with D unclear. Trimming took 0 bases from V and 4 from J, leaving 15 bases between them. Germline assignment: CDR1 SEHNR and CDR2 FQNEAQ (reference sequence). The CDR3 is 16 amino acids. CDR3 amino acids: CASSLAPQRGSYGYTF. CDR3 in DNA: TGTGCCAGCAGCTTAGCGCCCCAGCGCGGAAGCTATGGCTACACCTTC.

V gene TRBV4-3 combines with J gene TRBJ2-2, with a possible D match to TRBD2 (7 bases). The CDR3 has 17 residues. Looked up from germline, CDR1 is LGHNA and CDR2 is YSLEER. The ends were cut back, 2 bases at V and 5 bases at J, with 18 bases in the middle. This chain's CDR3 is CASSQHPEGGPTGELFF. CDR3 nucleotide sequence: TGCGCCAGCAGCCAACATCCAGAGGGGGGGCCTACCGGGGAGCTGTTTTTT.

This rearrangement joins TRBV14 to TRBJ1-1; D unclear. The CDR3 totals 11 residues. The V and J ends lost 3 bases and 13 bases respectively, with 12 bases between them. The germline V gene encodes CDR1 SGHDN and CDR2 FVKESK. The CDR3 DNA reads as TGTGCCAGCAGCCATTCCGATAGAAGTTTCTTT. Amino acids: CASSHSDRSFF.

This clone came up once. The chain joins TRBV4-1 to TRBJ1-5; 8 bases map to TRBD1. In germline, CDR1 is MGHRA, CDR2 YSYEKL. The CDR3 spans 17 residues. J lost 0 bases, V lost 2 bases, and 6 bases had no gene match. CDR3 nucleotide sequence: TGCGCCAGCAGCCAATCCCGCGGACAGGGTAGCAATCAGCCCCAGCATTTT. Protein sequence: CASSQSRGQGSNQPQHF.

The chain uses TRBV7-2 and TRBJ2-1; D is perhaps TRBD2 (7 bases). Germline CDR1 and CDR2: SGHTA and FQGNSA. The CDR3 contains 15 residues. V dropped 4 bases and J dropped 4 bases, with 14 bases sitting between them. The CDR3 DNA follows: TGTGCCAGCAGCTCCAGCCGGGGGGCATACAATGAGCAGTTCTTC. Translated, it gives CASSSSRGAYNEQFF. Variable domain in full (rest from reference TRBV7-2 and TRBJ2-1): GAGVSQSPSNKVTEKGKDVELRCDPISGHTALYWYRQSLGQGLEFLIYFQGNSAPDKSGLPSDRFSAERTGGSVSTLTIQRTQQEDSAVYLCASSSSRGAYNEQFFGPGTRLTVL.

The genes are TRBV9 and TRBJ1-2; perhaps TRBD1 as D (5 bases). V was cut by 0 bases and J by 0 bases, with 9 bases left in between. The CDR3 contains 15 residues. Looked up from germline, CDR1 is SGDLS and CDR2 is YYNGEE. The CDR3 here is CASSVGTTANYGYTF. DNA of the CDR3: TGTGCCAGCAGCGTAGGGACAACCGCTAACTATGGCTACACCTTC.

J is TRBJ2-1 and V is TRBV14; unclear D gene. The germline V gene encodes CDR1 SGHDN and CDR2 FVKESK. The CDR3 consists of 16 residues. V lost 3 bases and J lost 0, with 12 bases in between. This CDR3 reads CASSQVGQSSYNEQFF. The CDR3 nucleotides read TGTGCCAGCAGCCAGGTTGGGCAGAGCTCCTACAATGAGCAGTTCTTC. The full variable domain, in which reference TRBV14 and TRBJ2-1 provide the parts outside the CDR3, is EAGVTQFPSHSVIEKGQTVTLRCDPISGHDNLYWYRRVMGKEIKFLLHFVKESKQDESGMPNNRFLAERTGGTYSTLKVQPAELEDSGVYFCASSQVGQSSYNEQFFGPGTRLTVL.

V and J are TRBV10-3 and TRBJ2-1; TRBD2 matches at 8 bases. CDR1 and CDR2 (germline): ENHRY, SYGVKD. The CDR3 consists of 13 residues. J lost 9 bases, V lost 9 bases, and 10 bases had no gene match. The CDR3: CAIRTSSHIEQFF. The CDR3 DNA reads TGTGCCATTAGGACTAGCAGTCACATTGAGCAGTTCTTC.